The 20 T cell receptor beta chains below were found in one sample sequenced in a study of blood T cell repertoires in COVID-19. Produced via immunoSEQ multiplex PCR; TCRdb's table is partial and in-frame only. The sample carries about 59,000 clones, around 79% recorded once. Sequencing input: peripheral blood. Receptor source: a human donor in a cohort sampled during active COVID-19.

V gene TRBV7-2 combines with J gene TRBJ2-7, with 8 bases fitting TRBD2. The CDR3 has 15 amino acids. The V gene's germline CDR1 is SGHTA and CDR2 FQGNSA. The V gene end was trimmed by 5 bases and the J gene end by 0 bases; junction bases not matched to a gene: 6. CDR3 residues: CASSPLAASSYEQYF. The CDR3 bases are TGTGCCAGCAGCCCACTAGCGGCGAGCTCCTACGAGCAGTACTTC.

The rearrangement links TRBV28 to TRBJ2-3, with 9 bases matching TRBD2. CDR3 length: 13 residues. Germline CDR1 is MDHEN and CDR2 is SYDVKM. Trimming removed 3 bases from V and 12 bases from J; junction bases left unmatched: 7. The CDR3 nucleotides are TGTGCCAGCAGTTTCCTGGCGGGGGGGGCTCAGTATTTT. Encoded protein: CASSFLAGGAQYF. The full variable domain, its missing parts supplied by reference TRBV28 and TRBJ2-3, is DVKVTQSSRYLVKRTGEKVFLECVQDMDHENMFWYRQDPGLGLRLIYFSYDVKMKEKGDIPEGYSVSREKKERFSLILESASTNQTSMYLCASSFLAGGAQYFGPGTRLTVL.

This sequence joins TRBV28 and TRBJ2-3; TRBD1 matches 7 bases. Germline values: CDR1 MDHEN, CDR2 SYDVKM. After removal of 3 bases from V and 5 bases from J, the junction contained 17 bases not matched to a gene. CDR3 size: 18 residues. The CDR3 is CASSFDRVEEKQEDTQYF. CDR3 DNA: TGTGCCAGCAGTTTCGACAGGGTAGAAGAGAAGCAGGAAGATACGCAGTATTTT.

V is TRBV7-9 and J is TRBJ2-1; D is perhaps TRBD2 (6 bases). Germline V gene sequence: CDR1 SEHNR, CDR2 FQNEAQ (reference sequence). The germline V and J ends were trimmed by 1 base and 9 bases, with 13 bases remaining between them. The CDR3 totals 14 residues. In DNA, the CDR3 is TGTGCCAGCAGCTTAGTTGAAGAGGGAGGTGAGCAGTTCTTC. It specifies CASSLVEEGGEQFF.

The V call is TRBV6-5, the J call TRBJ1-2, with D unresolved. Deletions cut 6 bases from V and 5 bases from J, with 10 bases between. The CDR3 is made up of 12 amino acids. Germline-derived CDR1 and CDR2 are MNHEY and SVGAGI. The CDR3 bases are TGTGCCAGCAGCCCCAGGCTGTATGGCTACACCTTC. It codes for CASSPRLYGYTF.

This chain connects TRBV6-5 to TRBJ1-1; 7 bases line up with TRBD1. This CDR3 comprises 14 residues. Germline-derived CDR1 and CDR2 are MNHEY and SVGAGI. V was clipped by 6 bases and J by 0 bases; unmatched bases: 4. This chain's CDR3 is CASSDRAMNTEAFF. The CDR3 DNA sequence: TGTGCCAGCAGCGACAGGGCCATGAACACTGAAGCTTTCTTT.

This clone was seen a single time. V gene TRBV19 combines with J gene TRBJ1-1; perhaps TRBD1 as D (5 bases). V lost 3 bases to trimming and J lost 1 base, with 6 bases between them. The CDR3 has 13 residues. Germline V gene lookup returns CDR1 LNHDA and CDR2 SQIVND (reference sequence). The CDR3 DNA is TGTGCCAGTAGTATTGGACAGAACACTGAAGCTTTCTTT. It translates to CASSIGQNTEAFF.

The V call is TRBV4-3, the J call TRBJ2-7, with D tentatively TRBD2 (6 bases). This CDR3 is 15 amino acids long. Germline V gives CDR1 LGHNA, CDR2 YSLEER. V was pared by 1 base and J by 2 bases, with 12 bases between. The CDR3: CASSQGGSGTYEQYF. The CDR3 DNA reads as TGCGCCAGCAGCCAAGGTGGTAGCGGAACCTACGAGCAGTACTTC.

This chain links TRBV6-2 or TRBV6-3 with TRBJ2-7; the match to TRBD1 covers 8 bases. Germline V lookup: CDR1 MNHEY, CDR2 SVGEGT. The CDR3 loop spans 14 amino acids. The junction had 10 bases not matched to a gene; V was cut back by 6 bases and J by 6 bases. Written as DNA, the CDR3 is TGTGCCAGCAGCAGGGACAGGCAGCTGGGCGAGCAGTACTTC. Its protein product is CASSRDRQLGEQYF.

The gene calls are TRBV19 and TRBJ2-1; 9 nucleotides align to TRBD1. Germline V lookup: CDR1 LNHDA, CDR2 SQIVND (reference sequence). V shed 1 base, J shed 5 bases, and the junction held 9 bases outside the gene matches. The length of the CDR3 is 17 residues. Here the CDR3 DNA reads TGTGCCAGTAGTATAGTCTACAGGGGGCAGTGGGACAATGAGCAGTTCTTC. This codes for CASSIVYRGQWDNEQFF.

The V gene is TRBV28, the J gene TRBJ2-7; 7 bases line up with TRBD1. Trimming took 6 bases from V and 6 from J; bases not matched to a gene: 17. The CDR3 runs 16 residues. Germline assignment: CDR1 MDHEN and CDR2 SYDVKM. The CDR3 nucleotides are TGTGCCAGCAGGATGAGCCGACAGGGCGGAAAAGCCGAGCAGTACTTC. Its protein product is CASRMSRQGGKAEQYF.

This clone was observed a single time. This rearrangement joins TRBV28 to TRBJ2-5, with TRBD1 matching 7 bases. The CDR3 consists of 14 residues. Germline V CDR1 and CDR2: MDHEN, SYDVKM. V shed 5 bases and J 5 bases; nucleotides not matched to a gene: 8. The CDR3 DNA is TGTGCCAGCAGTACCCCAGGGGGTGGGGAGACCCAGTACTTC. Translated, it gives CASSTPGGGETQYF.

The CDR3 loop is CASRISQGRENYGYTF. The CDR3 DNA reads TGCGCCAGCAGGATATCACAGGGTAGAGAAAACTATGGCTACACCTTC. V is TRBV4-1 and J is TRBJ1-2; TRBD1 might be the D (6 bases). The germline gives CDR1 MGHRA, CDR2 YSYEKL. The CDR3 is 16 amino acids. V was shortened by 6 bases and J by 2 bases, with 19 bases between the two germline ends.

This clone has more than one count but fewer than ten. The chain uses TRBV7-9 and TRBJ1-6, with D maybe TRBD1 (5 bases). Germline V gene sequence: CDR1 SEHNR, CDR2 FQNEAQ (reference sequence). The CDR3 has 15 amino acids. V lost 2 bases, J lost 7 bases, and 12 bases lay in between. The DNA for the CDR3 is TGTGCCAGCAGCTTATCTGGGGGAGGAAATTCACCCCTCCACTTT. Translation gives CASSLSGGGNSPLHF.

V and J are TRBV28 and TRBJ2-5; D gene unclear. V lost 6 bases and J 2 bases, leaving 13 bases between the germline ends. CDR3 length: 14 residues. Germline CDR1 and CDR2: MDHEN and SYDVKM. Here the CDR3 DNA reads TGTGCCAGCAGAGCGAGGCTAACGCAAGAGACCCAGTACTTC. Protein product: CASRARLTQETQYF.

This chain joins TRBV5-1 and TRBJ2-3; 7 bases match TRBD1. Germline CDR1 and CDR2: SGHRS and YFSETQ. The CDR3 covers 17 residues. The ends lost 4 bases at V and 2 bases at J; junction bases unmatched: 13. CDR3: CASSQEASGGPTDTQYF. The CDR3 nucleotides are TGCGCCAGCAGCCAGGAGGCGTCAGGGGGTCCCACAGATACGCAGTATTTT.

This clone was observed once. The J gene is TRBJ2-5, the V gene TRBV19, with D possibly TRBD2 on 6 matching bases. V gave up 8 bases and J gave up 1 base, with 17 bases separating them. CDR1 and CDR2 from the germline V gene are LNHDA and SQIVND (reference sequence). There are 15 residues in the CDR3. The CDR3 DNA is TGTGCCAGTGCCACCCACGGACTAATCCAAGAGACCCAGTACTTC. Protein product: CASATHGLIQETQYF.

The V and J genes are TRBV7-9 and TRBJ2-7; 11 nucleotides line up with TRBD2. V lost 4 bases, J lost 2 bases, and 7 bases stayed unmatched. The CDR3 is 16 residues long. Per germline, CDR1 SEHNR and CDR2 FQNEAQ (reference sequence). Here the CDR3 DNA reads TGTGCCAGCAGCTACAGCGGTAGCGGGAGGGCCTACGAGCAGTACTTC. It codes for CASSYSGSGRAYEQYF.

This chain joins TRBV5-1 and TRBJ1-3, with D unclear. Trimming took off 0 bases at V and 0 bases at J, with 7 bases between the two ends. The CDR3 is made up of 15 amino acids. In germline, CDR1 is SGHRS, CDR2 YFSETQ. The CDR3 nucleotides are TGCGCCAGCAGCTTGGGGCAGAACTCTGGAAACACCATATATTTT. This translates into CASSLGQNSGNTIYF.

The rearrangement links TRBV12-3 or TRBV12-4 to TRBJ2-1, with 11 bases aligning to TRBD1. The CDR3 extends over 12 amino acids. CDR3 loop: CTTGTGGNEQFF. The DNA of the CDR3 is TGTACCACCGGGACAGGGGGTAATGAGCAGTTCTTC.